The next 8 T cell receptor beta chains were all read from a single sample in a study of CD8 T cells in Susac syndrome. It was with random hexamers that roughly 0.5 to 1 ug RNA was reverse transcribed. In TCRdb, the immunoSEQ multiplex PCR reads were re-called with MiXCR into one record per CDR3 protein. Of about 180,000 distinct CDR3 sequences in the sample, approximately 95% were seen once. The specimen was CD4+ T cells from PBMCs. The receptors stem from a human donor with Susac syndrome.

The V and J genes are TRBV29-1 and TRBJ1-1, with 7 nucleotides matching TRBD1. Germline CDR1 reads SQVTM; CDR2 reads ANQGSEA. CDR3 length: 13 amino acids. The J segment lost 9 bases and the V segment lost 4 bases, leaving 11 bases of the junction unmatched. CDR3 nucleotide sequence: TGCAGCGTTGGAAGGGACAGCCCCGTGAAAGCTTTCTTT. Residues: CSVGRDSPVKAFF.

The CDR3, as DNA: TGTGCCAGCTCACCACCAGTTGCGGGAGTGGATACCGGGGAGCTGTTTTTT. Its protein is CASSPPVAGVDTGELFF. The V gene is TRBV18, the J gene TRBJ2-2; the match to TRBD2 covers 7 bases. In germline, CDR1 is KGHSH, CDR2 LQKENI. V lost 0 bases and J lost 5; bases outside the gene matches: 9. CDR3 length: 17 residues.

V is TRBV7-2 and J is TRBJ1-1; D is perhaps TRBD1 (5 bases). V shed 1 base and J shed 3 bases, with 9 bases lying between them. The length of the CDR3 is 14 residues. Germline V gives CDR1 SGHTA, CDR2 FQGNSA. The CDR3 loop reads CASSLVGRDTEAFF. The CDR3 nucleotides read TGTGCCAGCAGCTTAGTGGGCAGGGACACTGAAGCTTTCTTT. Filled out from reference TRBV7-2 and TRBJ1-1, the complete variable domain reads GAGVSQSPSNKVTEKGKDVELRCDPISGHTALYWYRQSLGQGLEFLIYFQGNSAPDKSGLPSDRFSAERTGGSVSTLTIQRTQQEDSAVYLCASSLVGRDTEAFFGQGTRLTVV.

J is TRBJ1-5 and V is TRBV2; tentatively, D is TRBD1 (6 bases). CDR3 length: 17 amino acids. Germline V CDR1 and CDR2: SNHLY, FYNNEI. Trimming took 5 bases from V and 4 from J, leaving 21 bases between them. The CDR3 DNA reads as TGTGCCAGCAGTCGAGGGGCCCCAGGGGCCGAAAATCAGCCCCAGCATTTT. Its translation: CASSRGAPGAENQPQHF.

This clonotype was counted only a few times. The chain has TRBV3-1 and TRBJ1-5; D is unresolved. V was shortened by 3 bases and J by 4 bases, with 4 bases between the two germline ends. From germline, CDR1 is LGHDT and CDR2 YNNKEL (reference sequence). The CDR3 spans 12 residues. This chain's CDR3 is CASSQGNQPQHF. The CDR3 DNA follows: TGTGCCAGCAGCCAGGGTAATCAGCCCCAGCATTTT.

The chain carries TRBV5-1 and TRBJ1-1; 9 bases line up with TRBD1. CDR3 length: 15 amino acids. V was pared by 0 bases and J by 4 bases, with 4 bases of the junction left unmatched. Germline values: CDR1 SGHRS, CDR2 YFSETQ. CDR3 loop: CASSLVMGQGTEAFF. CDR3 DNA: TGCGCCAGCAGCTTGGTGATGGGACAGGGCACTGAAGCTTTCTTT.

Regarding this clonotype: This is likely a read error, given that the CDR3 carries no conserved phenylalanine or tryptophan at its end. No DNA is shown, since the ends of the CDR3 on it are uncertain; the CDR3 is the one TCRdb lists. CDR3 loop: CSAVGLAGVFCL. The chain has TRBV20-1 and TRBJ2-3; the table's D gene call, TRBD2, was not cross checked with the DNA. Germline assignment: CDR1 DFQATT and CDR2 SNEGSKA (reference sequence). The CDR3 length is 12 residues, termini included.

The chain recombines TRBV30 with TRBJ1-2; D is unresolved. Germline V gene data show CDR1 as GTSNPN and CDR2 as SVGIG (reference sequence). V lost 0 bases and J 1 base, leaving 9 bases between the germline ends. The CDR3 contains 14 residues. The CDR3 is CAWSVRRLNYGYTF. The CDR3 DNA is TGTGCCTGGAGTGTACGGCGGCTTAACTATGGCTACACCTTC.